Detailed here is one TCR beta chain. The data originate from a study of blood T cell repertoires in COVID-19. V lost 2 bases to trimming and J lost 0 bases, with 14 bases between them. The CDR3 loop spans 18 amino acids. Per germline, CDR1 MNHNS and CDR2 SASEGT. This table comes from immunoSEQ multiplex PCR, and its TCRdb copy is limited to in-frame clones, with some not included. The sample contains about 250,000 clones, around 90% of which appear only once. What was sequenced was peripheral blood. The clonotype comes from a man aged 30 to 39 with COVID-19, enrolled during active disease. The chain recombines TRBV6-1 with TRBJ2-6; the D is unclear. DNA for the CDR3: TGTGCCAGCAGTGAACCCGTAACCCACAGCTCTGGGGCCAACGTCCTGACTTTC. Its protein is CASSEPVTHSSGANVLTF.